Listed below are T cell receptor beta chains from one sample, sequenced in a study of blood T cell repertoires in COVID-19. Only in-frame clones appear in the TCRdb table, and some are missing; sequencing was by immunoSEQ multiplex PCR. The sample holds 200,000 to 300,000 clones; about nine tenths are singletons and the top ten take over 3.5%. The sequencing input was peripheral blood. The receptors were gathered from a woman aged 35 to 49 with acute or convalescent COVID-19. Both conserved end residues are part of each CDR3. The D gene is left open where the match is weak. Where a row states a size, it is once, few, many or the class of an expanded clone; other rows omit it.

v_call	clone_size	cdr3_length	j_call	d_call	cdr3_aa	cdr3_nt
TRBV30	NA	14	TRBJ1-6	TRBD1	CAWSPGQVNSPLHF	TGTGCCTGGAGCCCGGGACAGGTGAATTCACCCCTCCACTTT
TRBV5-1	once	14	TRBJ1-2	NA	CASSLAIGRDGYTF	TGCGCCAGCAGCTTGGCCATAGGGAGGGATGGCTACACCTTC
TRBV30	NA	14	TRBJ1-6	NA	CAWTPTFVQAPLHF	TGTGCCTGGACCCCAACTTTCGTCCAGGCACCCCTCCACTTT
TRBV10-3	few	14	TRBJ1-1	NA	CAIRQQNINTEAFF	TGTGCCATCAGGCAACAGAACATCAACACTGAAGCTTTCTTT
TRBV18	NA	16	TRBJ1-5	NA	CASSPSRPYSNQPQHF	TGTGCCAGCTCACCATCCAGGCCCTATAGCAATCAGCCCCAGCATTTT
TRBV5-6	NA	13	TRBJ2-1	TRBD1	CASSLGGLNEQFF	TGTGCCAGCAGCTTAGGGGGCCTCAATGAGCAGTTCTTC
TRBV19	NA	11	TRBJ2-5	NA	CATSGGETQYF	TGTGCCACCTCGGGGGGCGAGACCCAGTACTTC
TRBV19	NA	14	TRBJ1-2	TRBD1	CASSLRTGIYGYTF	TGTGCCAGTTCTTTGCGGACAGGGATTTATGGCTACACCTTC
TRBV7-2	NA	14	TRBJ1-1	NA	CASSPGQHYTEAFF	TGTGCCAGCAGCCCAGGACAGCACTACACTGAAGCTTTCTTT
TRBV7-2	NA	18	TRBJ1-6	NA	CASSSRGFGGASLSPLHF	TGTGCCAGCAGCTCTAGAGGGTTTGGGGGGGCGTCCCTTTCACCCCTCCACTTT
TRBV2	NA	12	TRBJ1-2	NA	CASSPVNYGYTF	TGTGCCAGCAGTCCGGTAAACTATGGCTACACCTTC
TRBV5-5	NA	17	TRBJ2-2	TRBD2	CASSTSGGAGNAGELFF	TGTGCCAGCAGCACTAGCGGGGGGGCTGGAAATGCCGGGGAGCTGTTTTTT
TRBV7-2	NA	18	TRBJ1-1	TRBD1	CASSLARSTGTGDLRAFF	TGTGCCAGCAGCTTAGCGAGATCAACCGGGACAGGGGATCTTCGCGCTTTCTTT
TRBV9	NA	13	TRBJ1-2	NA	CASSSRHKYGYTF	TGTGCCAGCAGCTCTCGACACAAGTATGGCTACACCTTC
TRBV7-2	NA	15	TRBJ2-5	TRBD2	CASSVTSGGAKTQYF	TGTGCCAGCAGCGTGACTAGCGGGGGGGCAAAGACCCAGTACTTC
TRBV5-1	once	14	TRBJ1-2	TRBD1	CASREGRGQDGYTF	TGCGCCAGCAGAGAGGGCAGGGGGCAGGATGGCTACACCTTC
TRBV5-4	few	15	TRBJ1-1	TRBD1	CASSEGQWKATEAFF	TGTGCCAGCAGCGAGGGACAGTGGAAGGCCACTGAAGCTTTCTTT
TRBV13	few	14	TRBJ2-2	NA	CASSSKQDTGELFF	TGTGCCAGCAGCTCAAAACAGGACACCGGGGAGCTGTTTTTT
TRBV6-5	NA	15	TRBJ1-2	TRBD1	CASSYSTGGTYGYTF	TGTGCCAGCAGTTACTCGACAGGGGGAACGTATGGCTACACCTTC
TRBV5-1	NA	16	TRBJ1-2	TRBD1	CASSPVPTGSGLGYTF	TGCGCCAGCAGCCCCGTTCCGACAGGGTCGGGCTTAGGCTACACCTTC
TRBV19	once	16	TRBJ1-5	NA	CASSPGLTLSNQPQHF	TGTGCCAGTAGCCCAGGGCTGACGCTTAGCAATCAGCCCCAGCATTTT
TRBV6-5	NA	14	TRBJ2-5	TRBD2	CASGRGSGGETQYF	TGTGCCAGCGGACGAGGGAGCGGGGGAGAGACCCAGTACTTC
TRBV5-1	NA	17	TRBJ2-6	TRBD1	CASSLVGQGPGANVLTF	TGCGCCAGCAGCTTGGTGGGACAGGGGCCTGGGGCCAACGTCCTGACTTTC
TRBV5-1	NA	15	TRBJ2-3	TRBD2	CASSLAGGAADTQYF	TGCGCCAGCAGCCTAGCGGGGGGGGCGGCAGATACGCAGTATTTT
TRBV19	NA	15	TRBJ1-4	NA	CASSSILTPGEKLFF	TGTGCCAGTAGTTCCATTTTAACCCCCGGGGAAAAACTGTTTTTT
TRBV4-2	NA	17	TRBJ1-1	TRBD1	CASTNQGASGLNTEAFF	TGTGCCAGCACTAACCAGGGGGCTAGTGGGTTAAACACTGAAGCTTTCTTT
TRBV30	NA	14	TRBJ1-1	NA	CAWSVLRLDTEAFF	TGTGCCTGGAGTGTACTTCGACTGGACACTGAAGCTTTCTTT
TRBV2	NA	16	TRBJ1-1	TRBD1	CASRARRDRAFSEAFF	TGTGCCAGCAGAGCTCGGAGGGACAGGGCGTTCTCTGAAGCTTTCTTT
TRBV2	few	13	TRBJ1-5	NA	CASSTEGNQPQHF	TGTGCCAGCAGTACTGAGGGCAATCAGCCCCAGCATTTT
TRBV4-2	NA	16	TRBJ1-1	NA	CASSQETTRGSTEAFF	TGTGCCAGCAGCCAAGAGACGACGCGGGGGAGCACTGAAGCTTTCTTT
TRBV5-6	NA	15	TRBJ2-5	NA	CASSLVEAGKETQYF	TGTGCCAGCAGCCTGGTGGAGGCGGGAAAAGAGACCCAGTACTTC
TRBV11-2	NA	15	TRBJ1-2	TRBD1	CASSPGTGNLYGYTF	TGTGCCAGCAGTCCAGGGACAGGCAATCTCTATGGCTACACCTTC
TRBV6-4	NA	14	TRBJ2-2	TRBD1	CASSDTGGTGELFF	TGTGCCAGCAGTGACACAGGGGGAACCGGGGAGCTGTTTTTT
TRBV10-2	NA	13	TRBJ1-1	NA	CASDMFQGTEAFF	TGCGCCAGCGATATGTTCCAGGGAACTGAAGCTTTCTTT
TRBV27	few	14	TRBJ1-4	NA	CASSLVTANEKLFF	TGTGCCAGCAGTTTGGTTACAGCTAATGAAAAACTGTTTTTT
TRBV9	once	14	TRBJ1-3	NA	CASSVRGSGNTIYF	TGTGCCAGCAGCGTCAGGGGCTCTGGAAACACCATATATTTT
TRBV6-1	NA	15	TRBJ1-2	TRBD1	CASSEGGTGIYGYTF	TGTGCCAGCAGTGAAGGGGGGACAGGGATTTATGGCTACACCTTC
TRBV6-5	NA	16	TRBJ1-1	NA	CASSYEARVMNTEAFF	TGTGCCAGCAGTTACGAAGCCAGGGTTATGAACACTGAAGCTTTCTTT
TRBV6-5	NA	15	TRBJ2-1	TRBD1	CASSSGQGILYEQFF	TGTGCCAGCAGTTCGGGACAGGGTATTTTATATGAGCAGTTCTTC
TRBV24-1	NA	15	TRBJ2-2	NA	CATSLRQANTGELFF	TGTGCCACCAGTTTGAGACAAGCGAACACCGGGGAGCTGTTTTTT